Given below is one T cell receptor (beta chain) in context. Its antigen is as yet unknown. The sample belongs to a study of CD8+ T cells in alopecia areata. Following RNA extraction, reverse transcription yielded cDNA that acted as the sequencing template. Libraries were prepared by immunoSEQ multiplex PCR; TCRdb keeps only in-frame clonotypes and omits some of them. The sample has 150,000 or so clones; approximately 60% are singletons. Regarding the study as a whole: Scalp data also include sequences from resident alphabeta T cells of normal skin. Compared with mice, patients displayed less clear TCR sharing, possibly for HLA-related reasons.

V was cut by 3 bases and J by 2 bases, with 15 bases left in between. CDR1 and CDR2 from the germline V gene are SGHRS and YFSETQ. CDR3 size: 15 residues. The receptor was isolated from a human donor in good health. The specimen was CD4+ T cells sorted from blood. The gene calls are TRBV5-1 and TRBJ2-7; perhaps D is TRBD1 or TRBD2 (5 bases each). The CDR3 protein is CASSSRDPGAYEQYF. Written as DNA, the CDR3 is TGCGCCAGCAGCTCCCGGGACCCCGGAGCCTACGAGCAGTACTTC.